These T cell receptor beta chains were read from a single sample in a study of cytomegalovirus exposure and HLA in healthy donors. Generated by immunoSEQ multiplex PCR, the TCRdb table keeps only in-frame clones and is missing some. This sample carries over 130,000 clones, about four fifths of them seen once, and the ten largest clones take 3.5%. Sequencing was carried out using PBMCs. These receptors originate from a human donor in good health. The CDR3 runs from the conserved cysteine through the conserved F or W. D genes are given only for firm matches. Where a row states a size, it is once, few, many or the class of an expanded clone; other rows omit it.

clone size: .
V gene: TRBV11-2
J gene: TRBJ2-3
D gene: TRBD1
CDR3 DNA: TGTGCCAGCAGCTTAGGGGACAGGGTCGGGACAGATACGCAGTATTTT
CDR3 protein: CASSLGDRVGTDTQYF

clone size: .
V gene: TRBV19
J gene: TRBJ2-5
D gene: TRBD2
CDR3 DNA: TGTGCCAGTAGTACAGGGACTAGCCTCGTGGAGACCCAGTACTTC
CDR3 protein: CASSTGTSLVETQYF

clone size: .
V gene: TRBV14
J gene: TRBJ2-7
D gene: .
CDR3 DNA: TGTGCCAGCAGCCAAGTAGCGATAAAACGGCACGAGCAGTACTTC
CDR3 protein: CASSQVAIKRHEQYF

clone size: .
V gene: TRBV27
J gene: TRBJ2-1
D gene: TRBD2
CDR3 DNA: TGTGCCAGCAGTCCGCGCCCCCTAGCGGGAGAGTACAATGAGCAGTTCTTC
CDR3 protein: CASSPRPLAGEYNEQFF

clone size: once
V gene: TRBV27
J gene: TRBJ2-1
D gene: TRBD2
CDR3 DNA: TGTGCCATCAGGACTAGCAGCCACAATGAGCAGTTCTTC
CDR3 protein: CAIRTSSHNEQFF

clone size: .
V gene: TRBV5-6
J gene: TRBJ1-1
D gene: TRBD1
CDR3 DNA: TGTGCCAGCAGCGGGACAGGGACCGCTTTCTTT
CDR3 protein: CASSGTGTAFF

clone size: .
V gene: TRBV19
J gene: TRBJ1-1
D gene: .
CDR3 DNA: TGTGCCAGTAGTATACCAATAACTAACACTGAAGCTTTCTTT
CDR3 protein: CASSIPITNTEAFF

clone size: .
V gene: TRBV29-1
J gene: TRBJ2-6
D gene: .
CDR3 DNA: TGCAGCGTTGAAATTCTAGACTCGGGAGCTGGGGCCAACGTCCTGACTTTC
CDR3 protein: CSVEILDSGAGANVLTF

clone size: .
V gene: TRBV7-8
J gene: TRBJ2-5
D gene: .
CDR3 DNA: TGTGCCAGCAGCTTAGCGGTAACTTATCAAGAGACCCAGTACTTC
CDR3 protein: CASSLAVTYQETQYF

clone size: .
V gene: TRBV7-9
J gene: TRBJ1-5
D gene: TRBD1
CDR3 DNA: TGTGCCAGCAGCGGGACAGGGGCTAGCAATCAGCCCCAGCATTTT
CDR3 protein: CASSGTGASNQPQHF

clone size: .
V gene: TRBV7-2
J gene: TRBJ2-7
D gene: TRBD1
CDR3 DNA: TGTGCCAGCAGCTTAGGTAGACAGGGCTACGAGCAGTACTTC
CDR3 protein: CASSLGRQGYEQYF

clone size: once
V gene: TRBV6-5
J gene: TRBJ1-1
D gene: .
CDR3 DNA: TGTGCCAGCATGAGGCGTAATAGGCACACTGAAGCTTTCTTT
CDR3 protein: CASMRRNRHTEAFF

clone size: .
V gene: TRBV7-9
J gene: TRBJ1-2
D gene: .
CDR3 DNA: TGTTCCAGCGGCGCGGGATCCGCGGATCATGGCTACACCTTC
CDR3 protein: CSSGAGSADHGYTF

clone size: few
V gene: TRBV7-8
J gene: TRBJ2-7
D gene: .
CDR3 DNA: TGTGCCAGCAGCCATGAGGGCAGCTCTTTCTACGAGCAGTACTTC
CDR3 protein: CASSHEGSSFYEQYF